What follows are 3 T cell receptor beta chains derived from one specimen sequenced in a study of T cell repertoires in cytomegalovirus infection. TCRdb reprocessed the reads via MiXCR and lists one record per CDR3 protein. The profile shows 550,000 to 850,000 distinct CDR3 sequences, around a third of them singletons. Their target antigens are unknown. This sample comprised cultured PBMCs, obtained from culture after CMV antigen stimulation. The origin of the receptors is a human donor in good health (CMV status not recorded). Some clones in this sample may be carry-over from other donors' samples.

V gene TRBV18 combines with J gene TRBJ2-1; 8 nucleotides align to TRBD2. This CDR3 has 15 amino acids. With 2 bases clipped from V and 5 bases from J, the junction kept 5 bases outside the gene matches. Germline CDR1 and CDR2: KGHSH and LQKENI. CDR3 residues: CASSPSWGLDNEQFF. CDR3 in DNA: TGTGCCAGCTCACCATCCTGGGGACTAGACAATGAGCAGTTCTTC.

The rearrangement links TRBV6-1 to TRBJ2-1; D perhaps matches TRBD2 (6 bases). The V and J ends lost 9 bases and 5 bases respectively, with 20 bases between them. The CDR3 is 15 residues long. CDR1 is MNHNS, CDR2 SASEGT, per germline. CDR3 sequence reads: CASGTRIRRDNEQFF. In nucleotides, the CDR3 is TGTGCCAGTGGAACCCGGATCCGGAGGGACAATGAGCAGTTCTTC.

The genes are TRBV6-2 or TRBV6-3 and TRBJ1-2; D is unclear. V was cut by 6 bases and J by 2 bases, with 16 bases left in between. CDR1 MNHEY and CDR2 SVGEGT come from the germline V gene. The CDR3 length is 15 residues. The CDR3 reads CASRHGRLGNYGYTF. The CDR3 bases are TGTGCCAGCAGACACGGCCGGCTAGGGAACTATGGCTACACCTTC.